Shown below are 20 T cell receptor beta chains from a single sample sequenced in a study of T cell responses to AZD1222 COVID-19 vaccine. Libraries were prepared by immunoSEQ multiplex PCR; TCRdb keeps only in-frame clonotypes and omits some of them. The repertoire has roughly 120,000 clones, about 90% of them found once; the top ten carry about 7.5%. The starting material was peripheral blood, obtained 28 days after the second AZD1222 dose. These receptors came from an adult who received the AZD1222 COVID-19 vaccine.

V and J are TRBV6-6 and TRBJ2-1; no clear D gene. V gave up 6 bases and J gave up 3 bases, with 3 bases separating them. The CDR3 covers 11 residues. In germline, CDR1 is MNHNY, CDR2 SVGAGI (reference sequence). This chain's CDR3 is CASRLYNEQFF. As DNA, the CDR3 is TGTGCCAGCAGACTCTACAATGAGCAGTTCTTC.

This rearrangement joins TRBV24-1 to TRBJ1-1, with D perhaps TRBD1 (6 bases). CDR3 size: 14 residues. CDR1 and CDR2 from the germline V gene are KGHDR and SFDVKD. Between the trimmed V and J ends, which lost 4 bases and 3 bases, there was a span of 11 bases. The CDR3 loop reads CATSDATGYTEAFF. CDR3 in DNA: TGTGCCACCAGTGACGCGACAGGATACACTGAAGCTTTCTTT.

This clone was counted between two and nine times. This chain links TRBV14 with TRBJ1-2; possibly TRBD1 for D (5 bases). The CDR3 is made up of 14 amino acids. Trimming left V 4 bases short and J 4 bases short, with 13 bases between. Germline values: CDR1 SGHDN, CDR2 FVKESK. The CDR3 nucleotides read TGTGCCAGCAGCCCACAAAGAGGGACCTATGGCTACACCTTC. The encoded protein is CASSPQRGTYGYTF.

The CDR3 DNA reads as TGTGCCAGCAGTGGAGGCGTAAGTCTTAGCACAGATACGCAGTATTTT. This gives the protein CASSGGVSLSTDTQYF. This chain links TRBV2 with TRBJ2-3; no reliable D call. This CDR3 is built from 16 residues. Germline V lookup: CDR1 SNHLY, CDR2 FYNNEI. The V gene lost 4 bases and the J gene lost 0 bases, with 14 bases spanning the gap.

V gene TRBV6-6 combines with J gene TRBJ1-2; 8 bases line up with TRBD1. Germline CDR1 reads MNHNY; CDR2 reads SVGAGI (reference sequence). The V gene end was trimmed by 4 bases and the J gene end by 2 bases; junction bases not matched to a gene: 6. The CDR3 covers 15 residues. The CDR3 DNA follows: TGTGCCAGCAGTTTCGGACAGGGAGTAAACTATGGCTACACCTTC. Protein product: CASSFGQGVNYGYTF.

The V gene is TRBV5-1, the J gene TRBJ2-5; D remains ambiguous. Germline CDR1 and CDR2: SGHRS and YFSETQ. The CDR3 spans 11 residues. The ends were cut back, 4 bases at V and 3 bases at J, with 4 bases in the middle. CDR3 region: CASSAEETQYF. The DNA for the CDR3 is TGCGCCAGCAGCGCCGAAGAGACCCAGTACTTC.

The chain recombines TRBV5-1 with TRBJ1-3, with TRBD1 matching over 8 bases. This CDR3 region has 16 residues. Germline V gene data show CDR1 as SGHRS and CDR2 as YFSETQ. V was clipped by 4 bases and J by 2 bases; unmatched bases: 8. This CDR3 is CASSQTPGQAGNTIYF. Written as DNA, the CDR3 is TGCGCCAGCAGCCAAACCCCGGGACAGGCTGGAAACACCATATATTTT.

The chain couples TRBV19 to TRBJ2-5; 7 bases are a match to TRBD2. Germline-derived CDR1 and CDR2 are LNHDA and SQIVND (reference sequence). V dropped 5 bases and J dropped 2; count of bases not matched to a gene: 5. CDR3 size: 14 residues. The CDR3 nucleotides are TGTGCCAGTAGTCCCCGGACTAGACAAGAGACCCAGTACTTC. Its translation: CASSPRTRQETQYF.

The V and J genes are TRBV10-3 and TRBJ2-1; TRBD2 matches at 15 bases. Looked up from germline, CDR1 is ENHRY and CDR2 is SYGVKD. The junction had 8 bases not matched to a gene; V was cut back by 2 bases and J by 9 bases. This CDR3 has 17 amino acids. The CDR3 sequence is CAISEPRGLAGGGEQFF. As DNA, the CDR3 is TGTGCCATCAGTGAGCCAAGGGGACTAGCGGGAGGTGGTGAGCAGTTCTTC.

This chain uses TRBV27 with TRBJ1-1; 9 positions agree with TRBD1. The CDR3 consists of 14 residues. Germline CDR1 MNHEY, CDR2 SMNVEV (reference sequence). J lost 3 bases, V lost 5 bases, and 4 bases had no gene match. CDR3 amino acids: CASSEQGAYTEAFF. The DNA of the CDR3 is TGTGCCAGCAGTGAACAGGGGGCGTACACTGAAGCTTTCTTT.

This sequence joins TRBV28 and TRBJ1-5, with 8 bases lining up with TRBD1. The trim removed 6 bases at V and 1 base at J, leaving 14 bases unmatched. CDR3 length equals 18 residues. Looked up from germline, CDR1 is MDHEN and CDR2 is SYDVKM. The CDR3 is CASSSFGARDRSNQPQHF. In nucleotides, the CDR3 is TGTGCCAGCAGCTCTTTCGGCGCCCGGGACAGGAGCAATCAGCCCCAGCATTTT. Full variable domain (outside the CDR3, taken from reference TRBV28 and TRBJ1-5): DVKVTQSSRYLVKRTGEKVFLECVQDMDHENMFWYRQDPGLGLRLIYFSYDVKMKEKGDIPEGYSVSREKKERFSLILESASTNQTSMYLCASSSFGARDRSNQPQHFGDGTRLSIL.

The rearrangement links TRBV28 to TRBJ1-3, with TRBD1 matching 8 bases. V lost 9 bases and J lost 3; bases outside the gene matches: 7. Germline lookup yields CDR1 MDHEN and CDR2 SYDVKM. The CDR3 is 14 residues long. For the CDR3, the DNA is TGTGCCAGTTACGGACAGGGCAATGGAAACACCATATATTTT. Translation: CASYGQGNGNTIYF.

The V call is TRBV7-2, the J call TRBJ2-4; the D call may be TRBD1 or TRBD2 (6 bases each). CDR1 SGHTA and CDR2 FQGNSA come from the germline V gene. Trimming removed 5 bases from V and 7 bases from J, with 15 bases in between. The CDR3 contains 14 residues. CDR3 bases: TGTGCCAGCAGCCCTACAGGGAGGAGGAACATTCAGTACTTC. Translation: CASSPTGRRNIQYF. Together with reference TRBV7-2 and TRBJ2-4, the CDR3 gives the full variable domain: GAGVSQSPSNKVTEKGKDVELRCDPISGHTALYWYRQSLGQGLEFLIYFQGNSAPDKSGLPSDRFSAERTGGSVSTLTIQRTQQEDSAVYLCASSPTGRRNIQYFGAGTRLSVL.

In DNA form, the CDR3 reads TGTGCCAGCAGGAAACCGGGACAGGGAAACTATGGCTACACCTTC. It is translated as CASRKPGQGNYGYTF. The rearrangement joins TRBV2 to TRBJ1-2; TRBD1 matches at 9 bases. The germline gives CDR1 SNHLY, CDR2 FYNNEI. The CDR3 is 15 amino acids. J lost 2 bases, V lost 6 bases, and 7 bases had no gene match.

The genes are TRBV6-6 and TRBJ1-3; D is undetermined. V lost 4 bases, J lost 2 bases, and 9 bases lay in between. This CDR3 is built from 14 residues. Per germline, CDR1 MNHNY and CDR2 SVGAGI (reference sequence). DNA of the CDR3: TGTGCCAGCAGTTTCCCGGATACTGGAAACACCATATATTTT. This codes for CASSFPDTGNTIYF.

V is TRBV5-1 and J is TRBJ2-7; D gene ambiguous. This CDR3 contains 15 residues. In germline, CDR1 is SGHRS, CDR2 YFSETQ. Between the trimmed V and J ends, which lost 9 bases and 3 bases, there was a span of 22 bases. CDR3 amino acids: CAIEPTTRRFYEQYF. As DNA, the CDR3 is TGCGCCATCGAGCCGACAACCCGGCGGTTCTACGAGCAGTACTTC.

This chain joins TRBV6-5 and TRBJ1-3; D is unclear. From germline, CDR1 is MNHEY and CDR2 SVGAGI. The CDR3 is 16 residues long. V was pared by 2 bases and J by 0 bases, with 11 bases between. CDR3 protein: CASSYDINNSGNTIYF. CDR3 nucleotides: TGTGCCAGCAGTTACGACATAAATAACTCTGGAAACACCATATATTTT.

The chain uses TRBV2 and TRBJ2-1, with TRBD2 as a possible D gene (6 bases). The CDR3 contains 15 residues. Germline-derived CDR1 and CDR2 are SNHLY and FYNNEI. Trimming left V 2 bases short and J 5 bases short, with 13 bases between. CDR3 sequence: CASSEYGGSNNEQFF. CDR3 DNA: TGTGCCAGCAGTGAATATGGGGGGTCCAACAATGAGCAGTTCTTC. Drawing the rest from reference TRBV2 and TRBJ2-1, the complete variable domain is EPEVTQTPSHQVTQMGQEVILRCVPISNHLYFYWYRQILGQKVEFLVSFYNNEISEKSEIFDDQFSVERPDGSNFTLKIRSTKLEDSAMYFCASSEYGGSNNEQFFGPGTRLTVL.

The V gene is TRBV19, the J gene TRBJ1-2, with TRBD1 identical over 9 bases. The trim removed 7 bases at V and 4 bases at J, leaving 7 bases unmatched. CDR3 length: 14 amino acids. Germline V gene sequence: CDR1 LNHDA, CDR2 SQIVND (reference sequence). In DNA form, the CDR3 reads TGTGCCAGTACCCAGCCGGGACAGGGCTATGGCTACACCTTC. Translation: CASTQPGQGYGYTF.

The chain recombines TRBV7-9 with TRBJ2-7; D assignment may be TRBD1 or TRBD2 (5 bases each). Germline CDR1 reads SEHNR; CDR2 reads FQNEAQ (reference sequence). The CDR3 runs 17 residues. Trimming shortened V by 1 base and J by 3 bases, and 19 bases separated the two germline ends. CDR3 DNA: TGTGCCAGCAGCTTAGTTTACGGTAGGGACGCCATCTACGAGCAGTACTTC. It yields the protein CASSLVYGRDAIYEQYF.